This T cell receptor beta chain was sequenced for a study of T-cell reconstitution after alpha-beta-depleted transplantation in children. In regard to this clonotype: Its target is unknown. A much more abundant neighbour one base away suggests this may be a read error.

Study-level points and caveats: Several hundred rapidly expanded clones from non-depleted graft cells reportedly supplied alpha-beta T cells about two months post-transplant.

Germline CDR1 is SNHLY and CDR2 is FYNNEI. The CDR3 is made up of 10 amino acids. V was cut by 4 bases and J by 7 bases, with 1 base left in between. The authors prepared the TCRbeta library with unique molecular identifiers. TCRdb re-called the PCR reads through MiXCR, storing one row per CDR3 protein. Counted here are 550,000 to 800,000 distinct CDR3 sequences, over 10% occurring once; the ten biggest clones make up roughly 0.77%. The V gene is TRBV2, the J gene TRBJ1-4; D remains unclear. The material was PBMCs, obtained before TCRalphabeta/CD19-depleted stem cell transplant. This clonotype originated in a girl aged 2 to 10 with congenital amegakaryocytic thrombocytopenia, due to receive a stem cell transplant. CDR3: CASSVEKLFF. DNA of the CDR3: TGTGCCAGCAGTGTTGAAAAACTGTTTTTT.